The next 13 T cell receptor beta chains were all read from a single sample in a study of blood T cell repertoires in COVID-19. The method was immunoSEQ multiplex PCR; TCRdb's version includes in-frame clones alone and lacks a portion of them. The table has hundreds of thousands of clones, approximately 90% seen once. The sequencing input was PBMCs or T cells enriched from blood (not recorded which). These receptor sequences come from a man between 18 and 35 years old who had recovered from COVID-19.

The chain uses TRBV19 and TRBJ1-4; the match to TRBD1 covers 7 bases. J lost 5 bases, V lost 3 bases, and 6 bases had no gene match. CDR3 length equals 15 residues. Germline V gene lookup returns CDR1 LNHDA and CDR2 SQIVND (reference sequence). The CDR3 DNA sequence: TGTGCCAGTAGTATCGGACAGGTCCTCAATGAAAAACTGTTTTTT. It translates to CASSIGQVLNEKLFF.

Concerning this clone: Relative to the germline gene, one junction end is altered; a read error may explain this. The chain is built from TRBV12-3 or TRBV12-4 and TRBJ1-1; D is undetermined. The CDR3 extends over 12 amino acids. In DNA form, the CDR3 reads TGTGCCAGCAGTTTCAACGCTTGGGAGTCGATCTTT. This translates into CASSFNAWESIF.

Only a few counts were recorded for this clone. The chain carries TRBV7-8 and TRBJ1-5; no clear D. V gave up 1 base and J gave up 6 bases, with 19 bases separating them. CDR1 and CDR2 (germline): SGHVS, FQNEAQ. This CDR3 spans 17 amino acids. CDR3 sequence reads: CASSLENAGRQFQPQHF. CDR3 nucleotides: TGTGCCAGCAGCTTAGAGAATGCAGGTCGTCAGTTTCAGCCCCAGCATTTT.

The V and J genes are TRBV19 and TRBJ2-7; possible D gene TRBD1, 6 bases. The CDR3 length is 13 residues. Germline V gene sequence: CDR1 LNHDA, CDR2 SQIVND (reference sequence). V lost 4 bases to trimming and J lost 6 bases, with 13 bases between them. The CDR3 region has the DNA TGTGCCAGTAGTACGACAGGATCTAGCGAGCAGTACTTC. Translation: CASSTTGSSEQYF.

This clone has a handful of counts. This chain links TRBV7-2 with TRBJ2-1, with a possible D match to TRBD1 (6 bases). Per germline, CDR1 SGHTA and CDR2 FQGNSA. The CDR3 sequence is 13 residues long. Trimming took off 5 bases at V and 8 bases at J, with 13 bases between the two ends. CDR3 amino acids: CASSRQGRHEQFF. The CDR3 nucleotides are TGTGCCAGCAGCCGCCAGGGGCGACATGAGCAGTTCTTC.

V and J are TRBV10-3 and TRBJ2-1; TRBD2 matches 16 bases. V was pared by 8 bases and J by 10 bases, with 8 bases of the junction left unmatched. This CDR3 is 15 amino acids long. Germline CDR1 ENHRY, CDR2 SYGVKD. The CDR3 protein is CAIGGLAGGPNEQFF. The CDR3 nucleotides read TGTGCCATCGGGGGACTAGCGGGAGGGCCGAACGAGCAGTTCTTC.

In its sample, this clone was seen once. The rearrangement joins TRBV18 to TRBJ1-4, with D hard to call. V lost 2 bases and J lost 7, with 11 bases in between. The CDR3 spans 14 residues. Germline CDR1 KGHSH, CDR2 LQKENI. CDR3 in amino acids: CASSPNEGGEKLFF. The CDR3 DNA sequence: TGTGCCAGCTCACCAAATGAAGGAGGTGAAAAACTGTTTTTT.

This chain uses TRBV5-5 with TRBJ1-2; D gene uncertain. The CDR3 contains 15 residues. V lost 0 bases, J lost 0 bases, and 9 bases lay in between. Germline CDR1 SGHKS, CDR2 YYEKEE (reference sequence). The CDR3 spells CASSLELKPNYGYTF. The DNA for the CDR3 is TGTGCCAGCAGCTTGGAACTGAAACCTAACTATGGCTACACCTTC.

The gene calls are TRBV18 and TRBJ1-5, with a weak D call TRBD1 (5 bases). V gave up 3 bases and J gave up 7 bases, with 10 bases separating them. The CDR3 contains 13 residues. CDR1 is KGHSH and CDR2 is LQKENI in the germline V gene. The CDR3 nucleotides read TGTGCCAGCTCACCGGGGCATCAGCAGCCCCAGCATTTT. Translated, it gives CASSPGHQQPQHF.

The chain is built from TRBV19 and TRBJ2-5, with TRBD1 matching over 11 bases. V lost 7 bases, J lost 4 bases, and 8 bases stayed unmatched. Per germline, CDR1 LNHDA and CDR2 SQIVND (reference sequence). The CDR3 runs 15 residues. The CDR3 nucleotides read TGTGCCAGTACCGAACGGACAGGGGGCTCAGAGACCCAGTACTTC. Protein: CASTERTGGSETQYF.

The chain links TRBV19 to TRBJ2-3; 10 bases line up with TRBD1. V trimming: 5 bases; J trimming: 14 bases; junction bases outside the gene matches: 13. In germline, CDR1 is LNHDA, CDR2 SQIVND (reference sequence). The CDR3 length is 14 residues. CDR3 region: CASSQRQGAQFPYF. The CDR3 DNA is TGTGCCAGTAGTCAACGACAGGGGGCTCAGTTTCCGTATTTT.

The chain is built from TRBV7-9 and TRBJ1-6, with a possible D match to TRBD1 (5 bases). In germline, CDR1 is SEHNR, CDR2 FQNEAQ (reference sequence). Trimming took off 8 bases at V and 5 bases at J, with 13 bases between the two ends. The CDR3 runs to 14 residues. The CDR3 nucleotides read TGTGCCAGCCGCCAAGGAGGGGATAATTCACCCCTCCACTTT. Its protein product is CASRQGGDNSPLHF.

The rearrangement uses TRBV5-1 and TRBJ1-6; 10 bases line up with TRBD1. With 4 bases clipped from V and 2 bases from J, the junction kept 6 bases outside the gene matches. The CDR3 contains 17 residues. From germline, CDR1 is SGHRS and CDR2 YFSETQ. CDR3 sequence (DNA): TGCGCCAGCAGCCTCGGGACAGGGGAGACCTATAATTCACCCCTCCACTTT. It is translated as CASSLGTGETYNSPLHF.